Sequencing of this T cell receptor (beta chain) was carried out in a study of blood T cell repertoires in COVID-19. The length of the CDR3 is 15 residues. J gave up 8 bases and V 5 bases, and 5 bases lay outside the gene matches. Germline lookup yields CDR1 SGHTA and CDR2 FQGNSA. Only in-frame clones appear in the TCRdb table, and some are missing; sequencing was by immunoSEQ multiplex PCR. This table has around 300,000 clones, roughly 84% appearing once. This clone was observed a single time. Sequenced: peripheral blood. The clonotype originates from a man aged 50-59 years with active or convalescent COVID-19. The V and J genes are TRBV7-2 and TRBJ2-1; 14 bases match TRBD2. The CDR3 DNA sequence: TGTGCCAGCAGCCCGACTAGCGGGAGGGGCTATGAGCAGTTCTTC. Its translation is CASSPTSGRGYEQFF.